These 10 T cell receptor beta chains were sequenced from one sample in a study of regulatory T cells. Study results and limitations: Hydrophobic residues at CDR3 positions 6 and 7 were enriched in conventional CD4+ T cells of CD3G-deficient patients.

For these receptors, no antigen is known. The primer mix had 52 TRBV and 13 TRBJ primers. Generated by immunoSEQ multiplex PCR, the TCRdb table keeps only in-frame clones and is missing some. Here the sample spans more than 15,000 clones, 75% to 85% being singletons. The sequenced sample consisted of conventional CD4+ T cells sorted from blood. The receptors stem from a person in their thirties with CD3G deficiency.

The chain employs TRBV7-2 and TRBJ1-1, with a possible D match to TRBD1 (6 bases). The CDR3 contains 14 residues. Germline V gene lookup returns CDR1 SGHTA and CDR2 FQGNSA. Trimming cost V 4 bases and J 1 base, with 10 bases left between them. As DNA, the CDR3 is TGTGCCAGCAGCTCTACAGGGAGGAACACTGAAGCTTTCTTT. This encodes CASSSTGRNTEAFF.

The chain carries TRBV19 and TRBJ1-2; D is undetermined. V lost 3 bases and J 2 bases, leaving 16 bases between the germline ends. The CDR3 runs 16 residues. Germline V gene lookup returns CDR1 LNHDA and CDR2 SQIVND (reference sequence). This chain's CDR3 is CASSISAATRNYGYTF. CDR3 DNA: TGTGCCAGTAGTATCAGTGCAGCTACGCGGAACTATGGCTACACCTTC.

The chain carries TRBV18 and TRBJ2-5; D remains ambiguous. V lost 2 bases and J lost 4, with 8 bases in between. The CDR3 consists of 13 residues. Per germline, CDR1 KGHSH and CDR2 LQKENI. For the CDR3, the DNA is TGTGCCAGCTCACCAGAGACGAGAGAGACCCAGTACTTC. Translated, it gives CASSPETRETQYF.

The chain couples TRBV27 to TRBJ2-3, with TRBD2 matching 8 bases. Germline V gene data show CDR1 as MNHEY and CDR2 as SMNVEV (reference sequence). The junction had 9 bases not matched to a gene; V was cut back by 3 bases and J by 10 bases. The CDR3 contains 14 residues. CDR3 DNA: TGTGCCAGCAGTTTGCGGCGGGGGGAGGGATCGCAGTATTTT. Protein sequence: CASSLRRGEGSQYF.

The chain recombines TRBV28 with TRBJ2-7, with TRBD1 matching 8 bases. CDR1 is MDHEN and CDR2 is SYDVKM in the germline V gene. This CDR3 is built from 14 residues. Losses at the gene ends were 4 bases for V and 3 bases for J; bases not matched to a gene: 5. In DNA form, the CDR3 reads TGTGCCAGCAGTTCATCCACAGGGGGCTACGAGCAGTACTTC. This sequence encodes CASSSSTGGYEQYF.

This clone was observed a few times. This rearrangement joins TRBV28 to TRBJ2-1; 8 bases are a match to TRBD1. Losses at the gene ends were 6 bases for V and 0 bases for J; bases not matched to a gene: 4. The germline CDR1 and CDR2 sequences are MDHEN and SYDVKM. This CDR3 spans 15 amino acids. The CDR3 nucleotides are TGTGCCAGCAGCCCCACAGGGGGCTCCTACAATGAGCAGTTCTTC. Protein sequence: CASSPTGGSYNEQFF.

The chain joins TRBV28 to TRBJ2-7; D tentatively reads TRBD1 or TRBD2 (6 bases each). The germline V gene has CDR1 MDHEN and CDR2 SYDVKM. Deletions cut 6 bases from V and 1 base from J, with 16 bases between. The CDR3 has 15 residues. The CDR3 is CASSPGALKSYEQYF. The CDR3 coding sequence is TGTGCCAGCAGCCCGGGGGCGCTCAAATCCTACGAGCAGTACTTC.

The chain combines TRBV6-1 with TRBJ2-7, with TRBD2 identical over 8 bases. CDR1 and CDR2 (germline): MNHNS, SASEGT. The CDR3 has 14 amino acids. V shed 7 bases and J 2 bases; nucleotides not matched to a gene: 7. Here the CDR3 DNA reads TGTGCCAGCACTAGAGCGGGGGATACCTACGAGCAGTACTTC. Protein product: CASTRAGDTYEQYF.

The J gene is TRBJ2-7, the V gene TRBV28; 11 positions agree with TRBD2. V trimming: 7 bases; J trimming: 6 bases; junction bases outside the gene matches: 11. The V gene's germline CDR1 is MDHEN and CDR2 SYDVKM. This CDR3 has 15 residues. CDR3: CASNSLLAGASEQYF. CDR3 coding DNA: TGTGCCAGCAACTCCCTACTAGCGGGAGCCTCCGAGCAGTACTTC.

The chain is built from TRBV5-1 and TRBJ1-2, with unresolved D. V was clipped by 2 bases and J by 3 bases, with 11 bases between them. Germline CDR1 SGHRS, CDR2 YFSETQ. The CDR3 has 14 residues. Written as DNA, the CDR3 is TGCGCCAGCAGCTTCGTTGGGAGTTACTATGGCTACACCTTC. Translated: CASSFVGSYYGYTF.